This entry is about one T cell receptor beta chain. Germline and genes here are mouse. Read sequence stops 4 residues before the CDR3 end, and the germline J gene provides the missing end. The entry originates in a study of CD8+ T cells in alopecia areata. The CDR3 spans 15 residues. Germline V gives CDR1 FNHDT, CDR2 SITEND (reference sequence). Germline trimming cut 3 bases from V and 3 bases from J; bases unmatched to any gene: 5. Sequencing templates came from extracted RNA that was reverse transcribed into cDNA. The protocol was immunoSEQ multiplex PCR, while the TCRdb copy is restricted to in-frame clones and leaves out a portion. The record shows about 300,000 clones for this sample, with no singletons present. A sort of pooled cutaneous lymph node cells used CD4, CD8alpha, NKG2D, NKG2ACE and other stains.

The origin of this receptor is a C3H/HeJ mouse with alopecia areata. MHC haplotype of the strain: H2-k. This sequence joins TRBV19 and TRBJ1-2, with 10 bases identical to TRBD1. The sample taken for sequencing was CD4+ T cells sorted from a lymph node. The sequenced CDR3 bases are TGTGCCAGCAGTAGACAGGGGGCGCGGTACTCC. It encodes CASSRQGARYS. The CDR3, in full, reads CASSRQGARYSDYTF. The whole variable domain, remainder taken from reference TRBV19 and TRBJ1-2, is GGIITQTPKFLIGQEGQKLTLKCQQNFNHDTMYWYRQDSGKGLRLIYYSITENDLQKGDLSEGYDASREKKSSFSLTVTSAQKNEMAVFLCASSRQGARYSDYTFGSGTRLLVI.